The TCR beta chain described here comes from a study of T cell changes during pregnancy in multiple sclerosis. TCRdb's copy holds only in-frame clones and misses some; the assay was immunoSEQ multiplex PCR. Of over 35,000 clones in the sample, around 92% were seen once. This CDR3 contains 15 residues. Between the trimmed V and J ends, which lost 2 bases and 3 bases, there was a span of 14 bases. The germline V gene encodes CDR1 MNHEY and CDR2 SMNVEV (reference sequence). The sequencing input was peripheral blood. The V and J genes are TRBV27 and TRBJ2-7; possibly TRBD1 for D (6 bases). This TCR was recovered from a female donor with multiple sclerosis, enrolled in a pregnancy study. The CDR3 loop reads CASSLGQGLNYEQYF. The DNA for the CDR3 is TGTGCCAGCAGTTTAGGGCAGGGGCTTAACTACGAGCAGTACTTC.